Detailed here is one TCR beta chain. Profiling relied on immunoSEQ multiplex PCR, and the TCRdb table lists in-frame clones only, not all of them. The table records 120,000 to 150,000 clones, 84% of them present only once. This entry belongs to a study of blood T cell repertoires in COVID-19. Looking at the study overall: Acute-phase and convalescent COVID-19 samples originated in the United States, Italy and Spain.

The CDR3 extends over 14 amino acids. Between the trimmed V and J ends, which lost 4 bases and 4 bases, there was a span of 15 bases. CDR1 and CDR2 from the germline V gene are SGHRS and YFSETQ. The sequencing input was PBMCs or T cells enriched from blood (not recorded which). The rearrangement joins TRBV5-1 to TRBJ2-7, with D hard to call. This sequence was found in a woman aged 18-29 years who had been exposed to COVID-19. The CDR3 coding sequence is TGCGCCAGCAGCCCTCCCCGACTGGGTTACGAGCAGTACTTC. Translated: CASSPPRLGYEQYF.